Below are 32 T cell receptor beta chains sequenced from a single sample in a study of shared clonotypes between healthy human individuals. TCRdb's copy holds only in-frame clones and misses some; the assay was immunoSEQ multiplex PCR. The table has 2 million to 2.5 million clones, roughly 90% seen once; the top ten hold around 0.35%. Sequenced: naive CD4+ T cells from PBMCs. Subset of the sample: CD45RA+ positively selected. The receptor set was obtained from a man aged 18 to 35 in good health. Some clones in this sample may be carry-over from other donors' samples.

The rearrangement uses TRBV19 and TRBJ1-5, with TRBD1 identical over 7 bases. This CDR3 region has 16 residues. V lost 6 bases to trimming and J lost 4 bases; unmatched junction nucleotides: 12. Germline-derived CDR1 and CDR2 are LNHDA and SQIVND (reference sequence). CDR3 residues: CASSPGGPGSNQPQHF. CDR3 nucleotide sequence: TGTGCCAGTAGCCCAGGGGGGCCCGGATCGAATCAGCCCCAGCATTTT.

The genes are TRBV9 and TRBJ1-1, with TRBD1 as a possible D gene (6 bases). V was shortened by 6 bases and J by 1 base, with 16 bases between the two germline ends. CDR3 length: 15 residues. Germline V gene sequence: CDR1 SGDLS, CDR2 YYNGEE. CDR3 bases: TGTGCCAGCAACAGACTAGGACAGTCGAACACTGAAGCTTTCTTT. Its translation: CASNRLGQSNTEAFF.

The rearrangement links TRBV6-4 to TRBJ2-2, with a tentative D call TRBD1 (6 bases). V lost 6 bases and J lost 4, with 12 bases in between. The V gene's germline CDR1 is MRHNA and CDR2 SNTAGT. This CDR3 spans 14 amino acids. CDR3 nucleotide sequence: TGTGCCAGCAGGCCTGGACAGATCACCGGGGAGCTGTTTTTT. It specifies CASRPGQITGELFF.

CDR3 DNA: TGCGCCAGCAGCTTGTTTATCGACTATGGCTACACCTTC. Encoded protein: CASSLFIDYGYTF. The chain recombines TRBV5-1 with TRBJ1-2; D is ambiguous. Germline V gene data show CDR1 as SGHRS and CDR2 as YFSETQ. With 1 base removed from V and 3 bases from J, the gap between germline ends came to 7 bases. The CDR3 runs 13 residues.

This chain connects TRBV7-8 to TRBJ2-6; tentative D call: TRBD1 (6 bases). Per the germline V gene, CDR1 is SGHVS and CDR2 is FQNEAQ. Trimming removed 5 bases from V and 2 bases from J, with 13 bases in between. CDR3 length: 16 residues. As DNA, the CDR3 is TGTGCCAGCAGCGAAACAGGGATCACTGGGGCCAACGTCCTGACTTTC. Protein: CASSETGITGANVLTF.

The gene calls are TRBV11-1 and TRBJ2-7; D is undetermined. The V end lost 5 bases, the J end lost 2 bases, and 13 bases lay between the germline ends. Germline CDR1 SGHAT, CDR2 FQDESV (reference sequence). The CDR3 sequence is 14 residues long. The CDR3 DNA is TGTGCCAGCAGCCTATATACTTGGACCTACGAGCAGTACTTC. As protein: CASSLYTWTYEQYF.

Notes on this clone: This specimen includes other DNA sequences encoding the same CDR3. This chain joins TRBV18 and TRBJ1-5, with D perhaps matching TRBD1 (5 bases). V lost 6 bases to trimming and J lost 6 bases, with 15 bases between them. Germline loops: CDR1 KGHSH, CDR2 LQKENI. The CDR3 totals 14 residues. CDR3 in DNA: TGTGCCAGCTCCCCAACGGGGGTGGGTCAGCCCCAGCATTTT. It yields the protein CASSPTGVGQPQHF. Looking up the rest from reference TRBV18 and TRBJ1-5 gives the full variable domain: NAGVMQNPRHLVRRRGQEARLRCSPMKGHSHVYWYRQLPEEGLKFMVYLQKENIIDESGMPKERFSAEFPKEGPSILRIQQVVRGDSAAYFCASSPTGVGQPQHFGDGTRLSIL.

On this clone: The sample has other DNA sequences that encode this CDR3 too. The chain combines TRBV5-1 with TRBJ2-3; 12 positions match TRBD1. Germline loops: CDR1 SGHRS, CDR2 YFSETQ. The CDR3 covers 15 residues. V was pared by 4 bases and J by 2 bases, with 2 bases of the junction left unmatched. CDR3 sequence reads: CASSPGQGATDTQYF. DNA of the CDR3: TGCGCCAGCAGCCCGGGACAGGGGGCCACAGATACGCAGTATTTT.

This clone was seen a handful of times. The chain joins TRBV2 to TRBJ1-1; a weak D match, TRBD1 (5 bases). Trimming shortened V by 7 bases and J by 0 bases, and 9 bases separated the two germline ends. Germline V gene lookup returns CDR1 SNHLY and CDR2 FYNNEI. CDR3 length: 13 amino acids. The CDR3 bases are TGTGCCAGCATCCGGGACCTGAACACTGAAGCTTTCTTT. This gives the protein CASIRDLNTEAFF.

J is TRBJ1-2 and V is TRBV19; D is unclear. The germline CDR1 and CDR2 sequences are LNHDA and SQIVND (reference sequence). Trimming pared 3 bases from V and 4 bases from J, leaving 6 bases between. This CDR3 has 12 residues. The DNA for the CDR3 is TGTGCCAGTAGTATGGTGGGCTATGGCTACACCTTC. Protein sequence: CASSMVGYGYTF.

Note on this clone: Other DNA sequences from this sample encode an identical CDR3 as well. This chain uses TRBV29-1 with TRBJ2-7; 7 bases map to TRBD1. The germline CDR1 and CDR2 sequences are SQVTM and ANQGSEA. Losses at the gene ends were 4 bases for V and 3 bases for J; bases not matched to a gene: 6. The CDR3 spans 13 residues. CDR3 residues: CSVAGQGVYEQYF. In nucleotides, the CDR3 is TGCAGCGTTGCTGGTCAGGGGGTCTACGAGCAGTACTTC.

This clone appeared a single time. This chain links TRBV6-5 with TRBJ2-5; TRBD1 matches 9 bases. Trimming took 4 bases from V and 7 from J; bases not matched to a gene: 10. Germline V gene data show CDR1 as MNHEY and CDR2 as SVGAGI. The CDR3 spans 15 residues. CDR3 bases: TGTGCCAGCAGTTCACGGACAGGGGCGTGGGGGACCCAGTACTTC. It codes for CASSSRTGAWGTQYF.

The chain employs TRBV7-3 and TRBJ1-1; D gene uncertain. This CDR3 is built from 13 residues. Trimming stripped 3 bases from V and 4 bases from J, with 9 bases between. Germline values: CDR1 SGHTA, CDR2 FQGTGA. The CDR3 DNA is TGTGCCAGCAGCTTTGGAGAGCGCACTGAAGCTTTCTTT. Translating it yields CASSFGERTEAFF.

This clone was counted a single time. The chain carries TRBV29-1 and TRBJ1-4; D possibly corresponds to TRBD1 (5 bases). The germline V and J ends were trimmed by 4 bases and 6 bases, with 12 bases remaining between them. Looked up from germline, CDR1 is SQVTM and CDR2 is ANQGSEA. This CDR3 comprises 13 residues. Written as DNA, the CDR3 is TGCAGCGTTGCGAGGGCGGGGGATGAAAAACTGTTTTTT. Its translation: CSVARAGDEKLFF.

DNA for the CDR3: TGTGCCAGCAGCCGAGGGTCTAGCGGGAGTAACGAGCAGTACTTC. Translated, it gives CASSRGSSGSNEQYF. The rearrangement joins TRBV28 to TRBJ2-7; the match to TRBD2 covers 10 bases. The CDR3 covers 15 residues. J gave up 5 bases and V 6 bases, and 10 bases lay outside the gene matches. The germline CDR1 and CDR2 sequences are MDHEN and SYDVKM.

This clone was observed a few times. The V and J genes are TRBV7-8 and TRBJ1-5; perhaps TRBD1 as D (6 bases). This CDR3 contains 14 residues. Germline CDR1 and CDR2: SGHVS and FQNEAQ. Trimming cost V 4 bases and J 1 base, with 8 bases left between them. The CDR3 sequence is CASSSTGSNQPQHF. The CDR3 nucleotides read TGTGCCAGCAGCTCAACAGGGAGCAATCAGCCCCAGCATTTT.

This chain joins TRBV4-1 and TRBJ1-3, with D possibly TRBD1 on 5 matching bases. The CDR3 runs to 13 residues. The germline V gene encodes CDR1 MGHRA and CDR2 YSYEKL. V lost 4 bases to trimming and J lost 8 bases, with 12 bases between them. The CDR3 DNA is TGCGCCAGCAGCCGTCAGGGTGTAGACACCATATATTTT. Protein product: CASSRQGVDTIYF.

The V call is TRBV27, the J call TRBJ2-6; 12 bases are a match to TRBD2. After removal of 4 bases from V and 0 bases from J, the junction contained 4 bases not matched to a gene. In germline, CDR1 is MNHEY, CDR2 SMNVEV (reference sequence). The CDR3 spans 18 residues. The CDR3 DNA reads as TGTGCCAGCAGTTCCCTAGCGGGAGGGGTCTCTGGGGCCAACGTCCTGACTTTC. Its translation: CASSSLAGGVSGANVLTF.

V usage is TRBV6-5 and J usage is TRBJ2-7; D may be TRBD2 (6 bases). This CDR3 comprises 15 residues. CDR1 and CDR2 (germline): MNHEY, SVGAGI. The germline V and J ends were trimmed by 2 bases and 3 bases, with 14 bases remaining between them. CDR3 nucleotides: TGTGCCAGCAGTTACCAACCGGGACTTAACTACGAGCAGTACTTC. Translated: CASSYQPGLNYEQYF.

This chain connects TRBV5-1 to TRBJ1-1; maybe TRBD1 (6 bases). The CDR3 contains 16 residues. Germline-derived CDR1 and CDR2 are SGHRS and YFSETQ. V gave up 7 bases and J gave up 3 bases, with 22 bases separating them. The CDR3 loop is CASRAGGGGVDTEAFF. CDR3 DNA sequence: TGCGCCAGCCGGGCAGGCGGGGGCGGTGTGGACACTGAAGCTTTCTTT.

The CDR3 protein is CASSFYSLNSGNTIYF. The DNA of the CDR3 is TGTGCCAGCAGTTTTTACAGCTTAAACTCTGGAAACACCATATATTTT. V and J are TRBV28 and TRBJ1-3; D uncertain. The CDR3 covers 16 residues. CDR1 and CDR2 (germline): MDHEN, SYDVKM. The V and J ends lost 3 bases and 0 bases respectively, with 12 bases between them.

The chain joins TRBV5-1 to TRBJ2-2, with 8 bases fitting TRBD2. The CDR3 length is 16 residues. Germline lookup yields CDR1 SGHRS and CDR2 YFSETQ. Germline trimming cut 2 bases from V and 2 bases from J; bases unmatched to any gene: 5. CDR3 region: CASSFLTSANTGELFF. The CDR3 DNA reads as TGCGCCAGCAGCTTCTTGACTAGCGCCAACACCGGGGAGCTGTTTTTT.

CDR3 amino acids: CASSVDLYNEQFF. The CDR3 region has the DNA TGTGCCAGCAGCGTAGACTTGTACAATGAGCAGTTCTTC. The chain recombines TRBV7-2 with TRBJ2-1, with D hard to call. Trimming removed 5 bases from V and 4 bases from J, with 9 bases in between. The CDR3 runs 13 residues. Germline CDR1 and CDR2: SGHTA and FQGNSA. The full variable domain, with the rest looked up from reference TRBV7-2 and TRBJ2-1, is GAGVSQSPSNKVTEKGKDVELRCDPISGHTALYWYRQSLGQGLEFLIYFQGNSAPDKSGLPSDRFSAERTGGSVSTLTIQRTQQEDSAVYLCASSVDLYNEQFFGPGTRLTVL.

V usage is TRBV5-1 and J usage is TRBJ2-7, with D perhaps given as TRBD1 or TRBD2 (5 bases each). The V end lost 7 bases, the J end lost 0 bases, and 14 bases lay between the germline ends. The CDR3 extends over 14 amino acids. The germline V gene encodes CDR1 SGHRS and CDR2 YFSETQ. CDR3 amino acids: CASGEGTFSYEQYF. The CDR3 DNA reads TGCGCCAGCGGAGAAGGGACCTTCTCCTACGAGCAGTACTTC.

This rearrangement joins TRBV4-2 to TRBJ2-3; no firm D call. The CDR3 length is 13 residues. Between the trimmed V and J ends, which lost 2 bases and 0 bases, there was a span of 3 bases. Germline V gene sequence: CDR1 LGHNA, CDR2 YNFKEQ. The chain's CDR3 is CASSQSSTDTQYF. The CDR3 DNA sequence: TGTGCCAGCAGCCAATCAAGCACAGATACGCAGTATTTT.

The rearrangement uses TRBV6-5 and TRBJ2-7; TRBD2 is a possible D gene (5 bases). From germline, CDR1 is MNHEY and CDR2 SVGAGI. The CDR3 spans 14 residues. Deletions cut 5 bases from V and 3 bases from J, with 14 bases between. The CDR3 reads CASSITRVYYEQYF. In DNA, the CDR3 is TGTGCCAGCAGTATAACTAGGGTCTACTACGAGCAGTACTTC.

The V call is TRBV9, the J call TRBJ2-4; D unclear. CDR1 is SGDLS, CDR2 YYNGEE, per germline. The length of the CDR3 is 13 residues. Trimming took off 3 bases at V and 0 bases at J, with 4 bases between the two ends. The CDR3 sequence is CASSGIAKNIQYF. CDR3 DNA sequence: TGTGCCAGCAGCGGGATAGCCAAAAACATTCAGTACTTC.

V usage is TRBV11-2 and J usage is TRBJ1-1, with 10 bases aligning to TRBD1. The ends lost 4 bases at V and 6 bases at J; junction bases unmatched: 5. Germline lookup yields CDR1 SGHAT and CDR2 FQNNGV. The CDR3 is made up of 14 amino acids. The CDR3 is CASSWDRGPAEAFF. DNA of the CDR3: TGTGCCAGCAGCTGGGACAGGGGACCAGCTGAAGCTTTCTTT.

V is TRBV9 and J is TRBJ1-1; a weak D match, TRBD1 (5 bases). Trimming took off 3 bases at V and 4 bases at J, with 13 bases between the two ends. CDR1 and CDR2 from the germline V gene are SGDLS and YYNGEE. CDR3 size: 14 residues. The CDR3, as DNA: TGTGCCAGCAGCGCAATCGGGGGATTCACTGAAGCTTTCTTT. Amino acids: CASSAIGGFTEAFF.

The chain combines TRBV7-9 with TRBJ2-1; D gene ambiguous. Germline CDR1 is SEHNR and CDR2 is FQNEAQ (reference sequence). V gave up 5 bases and J gave up 9 bases, with 11 bases separating them. The CDR3 is 12 amino acids. CDR3 in DNA: TGTGCCAGCAGCGCACGATGGGGTGAGCAGTTCTTC. This encodes CASSARWGEQFF. Variable domain in full (rest from reference TRBV7-9 and TRBJ2-1): DTGVSQNPRHKITKRGQNVTFRCDPISEHNRLYWYRQTLGQGPEFLTYFQNEAQLEKSRLLSDRFSAERPKGSFSTLEIQRTEQGDSAMYLCASSARWGEQFFGPGTRLTVL.

The chain couples TRBV2 to TRBJ2-2; D is uncertain. This CDR3 spans 13 amino acids. The V and J ends lost 6 bases and 5 bases respectively, with 10 bases between them. Germline loops: CDR1 SNHLY, CDR2 FYNNEI. CDR3: CASRFPATGELFF. Written as DNA, the CDR3 is TGTGCCAGCAGGTTTCCAGCTACCGGGGAGCTGTTTTTT.

This chain uses TRBV5-1 with TRBJ1-2; the D gene is possibly TRBD1 (6 bases). Germline assignment: CDR1 SGHRS and CDR2 YFSETQ. Deletions cut 0 bases from V and 1 base from J, with 10 bases between. The CDR3 length is 15 residues. The DNA of the CDR3 is TGCGCCAGCAGCTTGGACAGGGTCGGTAACTATGGCTACACCTTC. Its protein product is CASSLDRVGNYGYTF.